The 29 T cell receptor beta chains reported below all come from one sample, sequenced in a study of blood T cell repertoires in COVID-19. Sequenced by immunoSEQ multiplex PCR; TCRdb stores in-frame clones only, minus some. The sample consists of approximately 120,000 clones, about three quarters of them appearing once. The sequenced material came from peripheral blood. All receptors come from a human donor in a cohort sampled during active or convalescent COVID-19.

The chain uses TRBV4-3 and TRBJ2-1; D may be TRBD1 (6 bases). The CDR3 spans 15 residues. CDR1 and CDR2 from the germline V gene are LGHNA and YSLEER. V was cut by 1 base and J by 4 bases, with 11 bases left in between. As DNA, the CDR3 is TGCGCCAGCAGCCAAGGACAGGTCCAGTACAATGAGCAGTTCTTC. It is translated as CASSQGQVQYNEQFF.

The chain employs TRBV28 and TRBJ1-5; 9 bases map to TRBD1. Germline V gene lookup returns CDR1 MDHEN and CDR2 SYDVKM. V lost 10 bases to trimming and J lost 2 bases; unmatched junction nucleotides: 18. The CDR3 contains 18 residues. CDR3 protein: CATLPRDRALSGNQPQHF. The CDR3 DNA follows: TGTGCCACCCTACCCCGGGACAGGGCTTTGTCGGGCAATCAGCCCCAGCATTTT.

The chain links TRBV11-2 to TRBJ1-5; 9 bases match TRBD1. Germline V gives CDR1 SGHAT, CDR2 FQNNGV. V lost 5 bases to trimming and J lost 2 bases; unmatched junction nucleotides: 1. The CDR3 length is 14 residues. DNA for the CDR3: TGTGCCAGCAGCAGGACAGGGGGCAATCAGCCCCAGCATTTT. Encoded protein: CASSRTGGNQPQHF.

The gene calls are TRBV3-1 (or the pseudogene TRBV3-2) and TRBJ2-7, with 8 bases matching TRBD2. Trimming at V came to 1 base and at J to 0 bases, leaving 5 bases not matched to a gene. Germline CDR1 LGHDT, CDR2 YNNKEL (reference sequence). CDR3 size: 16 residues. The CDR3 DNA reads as TGTGCCAGCAGCCAAGCCCGGGGGGGATACTCCTACGAGCAGTACTTC. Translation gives CASSQARGGYSYEQYF.

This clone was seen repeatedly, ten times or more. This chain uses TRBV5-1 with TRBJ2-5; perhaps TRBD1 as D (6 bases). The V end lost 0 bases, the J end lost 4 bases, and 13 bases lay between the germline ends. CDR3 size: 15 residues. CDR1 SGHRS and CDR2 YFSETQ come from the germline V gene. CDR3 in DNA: TGCGCCAGCAGCTTGGGCTTGGGGGCCGGAGAGACCCAGTACTTC. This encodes CASSLGLGAGETQYF.

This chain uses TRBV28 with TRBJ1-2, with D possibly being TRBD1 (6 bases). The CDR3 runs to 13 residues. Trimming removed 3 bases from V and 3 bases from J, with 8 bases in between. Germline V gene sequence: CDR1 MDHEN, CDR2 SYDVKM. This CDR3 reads CASSLGADYGYTF. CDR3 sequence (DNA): TGTGCCAGCAGTTTGGGGGCAGACTATGGCTACACCTTC.

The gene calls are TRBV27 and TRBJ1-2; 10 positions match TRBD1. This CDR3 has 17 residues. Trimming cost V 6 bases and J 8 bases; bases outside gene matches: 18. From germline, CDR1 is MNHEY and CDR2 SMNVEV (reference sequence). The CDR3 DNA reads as TGTGCCAGCAGACATCTCCCGGGACAGGGGTTGAGGGAAGGCTACACCTTC. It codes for CASRHLPGQGLREGYTF.

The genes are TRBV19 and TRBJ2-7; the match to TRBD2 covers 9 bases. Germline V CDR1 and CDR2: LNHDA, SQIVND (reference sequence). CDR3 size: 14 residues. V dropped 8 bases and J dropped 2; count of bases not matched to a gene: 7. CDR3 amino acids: CASATSGQPYEQYF. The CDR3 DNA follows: TGTGCCAGTGCCACTAGCGGGCAACCCTACGAGCAGTACTTC.

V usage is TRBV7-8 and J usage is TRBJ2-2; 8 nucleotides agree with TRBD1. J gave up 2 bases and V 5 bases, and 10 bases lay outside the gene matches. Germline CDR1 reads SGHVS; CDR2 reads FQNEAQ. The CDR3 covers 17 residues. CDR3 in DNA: TGTGCCAGCAGCGCCCGGACAGGGACCCTAAACACCGGGGAGCTGTTTTTT. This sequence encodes CASSARTGTLNTGELFF.

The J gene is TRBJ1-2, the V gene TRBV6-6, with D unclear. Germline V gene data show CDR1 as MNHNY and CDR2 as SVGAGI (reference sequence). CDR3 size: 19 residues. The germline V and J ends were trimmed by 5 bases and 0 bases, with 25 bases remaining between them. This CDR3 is CASSHRRYAEALANYGYTF. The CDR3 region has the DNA TGTGCCAGCAGTCATAGACGGTACGCGGAAGCCCTAGCTAACTATGGCTACACCTTC.

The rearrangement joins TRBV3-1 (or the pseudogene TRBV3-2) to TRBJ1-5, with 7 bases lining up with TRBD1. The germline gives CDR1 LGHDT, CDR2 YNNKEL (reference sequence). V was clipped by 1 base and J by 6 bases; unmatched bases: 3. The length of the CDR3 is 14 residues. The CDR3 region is CASSQGQGLQPQHF. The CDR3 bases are TGTGCCAGCAGCCAAGGACAGGGCCTTCAGCCCCAGCATTTT.

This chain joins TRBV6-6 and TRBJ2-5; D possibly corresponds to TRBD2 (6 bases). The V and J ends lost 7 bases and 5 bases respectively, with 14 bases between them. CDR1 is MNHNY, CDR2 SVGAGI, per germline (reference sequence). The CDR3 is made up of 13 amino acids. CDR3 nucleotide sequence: TGTGCCAGCACCTTGGGTGGGAGGGAGACCCAGTACTTC. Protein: CASTLGGRETQYF.

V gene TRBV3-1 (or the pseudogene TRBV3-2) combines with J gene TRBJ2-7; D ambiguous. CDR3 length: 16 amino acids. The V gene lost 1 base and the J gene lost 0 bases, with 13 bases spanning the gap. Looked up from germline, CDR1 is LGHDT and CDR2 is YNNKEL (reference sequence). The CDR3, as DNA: TGTGCCAGCAGCCAAGTAATACGCGTGAGCTCCTACGAGCAGTACTTC. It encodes CASSQVIRVSSYEQYF.

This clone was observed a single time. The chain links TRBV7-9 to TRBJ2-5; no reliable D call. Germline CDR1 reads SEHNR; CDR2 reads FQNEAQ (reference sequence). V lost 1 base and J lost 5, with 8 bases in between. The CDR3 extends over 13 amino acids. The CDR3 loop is CASSLGLMETQYF. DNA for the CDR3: TGTGCCAGCAGCTTAGGCCTAATGGAGACCCAGTACTTC.

The CDR3 spells CASSFMAGANTEAFF. DNA for the CDR3: TGCGCCAGCAGCTTTATGGCAGGGGCTAACACTGAAGCTTTCTTT. The chain uses TRBV5-1 and TRBJ1-1; D is perhaps TRBD1 (6 bases). The CDR3 totals 15 residues. CDR1 is SGHRS, CDR2 YFSETQ, per germline. V lost 2 bases to trimming and J lost 2 bases, with 13 bases between them. Full variable domain (outside the CDR3, taken from reference TRBV5-1 and TRBJ1-1): KAGVTQTPRYLIKTRGQQVTLSCSPISGHRSVSWYQQTPGQGLQFLFEYFSETQRNKGNFPGRFSGRQFSNSRSEMNVSTLELGDSALYLCASSFMAGANTEAFFGQGTRLTVV.

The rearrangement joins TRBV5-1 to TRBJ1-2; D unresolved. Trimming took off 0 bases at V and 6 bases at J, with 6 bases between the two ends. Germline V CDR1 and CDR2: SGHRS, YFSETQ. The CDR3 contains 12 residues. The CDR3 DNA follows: TGCGCCAGCAGCTTGGCCGGGAATGGCTACACCTTC. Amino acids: CASSLAGNGYTF. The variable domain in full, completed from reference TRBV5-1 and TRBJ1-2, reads KAGVTQTPRYLIKTRGQQVTLSCSPISGHRSVSWYQQTPGQGLQFLFEYFSETQRNKGNFPGRFSGRQFSNSRSEMNVSTLELGDSALYLCASSLAGNGYTFGSGTRLTVV.

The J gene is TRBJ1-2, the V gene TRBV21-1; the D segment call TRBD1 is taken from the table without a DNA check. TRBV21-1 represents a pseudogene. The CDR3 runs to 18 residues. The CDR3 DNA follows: TGTGCCAGCAGCAAGGCTTCCCCTCAGGGACAGGGACCTTTGGGCTACACCTTC. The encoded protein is CASSKASPQGQGPLGYTF.

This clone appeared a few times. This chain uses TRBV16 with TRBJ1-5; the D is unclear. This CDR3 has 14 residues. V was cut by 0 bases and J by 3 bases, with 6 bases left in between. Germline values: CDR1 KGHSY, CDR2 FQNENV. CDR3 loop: CASSQSPVNQPQHF. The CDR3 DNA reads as TGTGCCAGCAGCCAATCCCCAGTCAATCAGCCCCAGCATTTT.

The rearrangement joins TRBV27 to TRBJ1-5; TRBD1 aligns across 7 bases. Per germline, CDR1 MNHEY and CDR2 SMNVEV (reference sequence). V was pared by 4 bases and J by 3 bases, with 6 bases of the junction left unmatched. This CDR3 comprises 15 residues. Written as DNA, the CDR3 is TGTGCCAGCAGTTACCAGGGGGATATCAATCAGCCCCAGCATTTT. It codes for CASSYQGDINQPQHF.

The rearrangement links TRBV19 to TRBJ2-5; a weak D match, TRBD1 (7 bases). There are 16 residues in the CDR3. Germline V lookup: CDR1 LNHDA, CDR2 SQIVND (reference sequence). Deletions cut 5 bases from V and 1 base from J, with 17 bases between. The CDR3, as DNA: TGTGCCAGTAGTCCCGCAGGGGGACTTACCCAAGAGACCCAGTACTTC. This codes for CASSPAGGLTQETQYF.

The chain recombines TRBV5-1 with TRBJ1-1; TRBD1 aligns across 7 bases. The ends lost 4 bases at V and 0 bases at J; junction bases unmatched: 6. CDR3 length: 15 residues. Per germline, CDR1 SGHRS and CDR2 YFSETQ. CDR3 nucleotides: TGCGCCAGCAGCGGTGGGACAGCCATGAACACTGAAGCTTTCTTT. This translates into CASSGGTAMNTEAFF.

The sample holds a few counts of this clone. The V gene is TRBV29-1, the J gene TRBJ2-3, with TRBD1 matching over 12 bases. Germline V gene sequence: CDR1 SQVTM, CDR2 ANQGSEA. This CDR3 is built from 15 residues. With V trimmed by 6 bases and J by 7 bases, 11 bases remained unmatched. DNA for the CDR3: TGCAGCGTGGAGGGACAGGGGGCGGGTTTTTATACGCAGTATTTT. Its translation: CSVEGQGAGFYTQYF.

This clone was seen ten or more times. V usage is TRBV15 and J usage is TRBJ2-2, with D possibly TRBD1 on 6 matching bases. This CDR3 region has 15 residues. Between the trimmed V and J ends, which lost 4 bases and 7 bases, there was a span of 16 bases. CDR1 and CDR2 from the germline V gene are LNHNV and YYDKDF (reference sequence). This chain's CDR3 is CATSMGHPGGGELFF. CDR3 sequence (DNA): TGTGCCACCAGCATGGGACATCCCGGAGGCGGGGAGCTGTTTTTT.

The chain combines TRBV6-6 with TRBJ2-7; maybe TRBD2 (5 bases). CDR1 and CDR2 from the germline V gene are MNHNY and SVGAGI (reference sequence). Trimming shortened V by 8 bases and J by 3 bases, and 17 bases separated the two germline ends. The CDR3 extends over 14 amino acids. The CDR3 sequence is CASRSGSGIYEQYF. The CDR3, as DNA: TGTGCCAGCCGCAGTGGGTCGGGGATCTACGAGCAGTACTTC.

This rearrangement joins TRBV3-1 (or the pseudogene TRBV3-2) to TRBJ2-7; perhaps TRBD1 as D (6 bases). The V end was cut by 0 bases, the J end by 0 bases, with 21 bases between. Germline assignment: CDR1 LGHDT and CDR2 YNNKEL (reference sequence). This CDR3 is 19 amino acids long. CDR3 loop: CASSQDPFRPTGYSYEQYF. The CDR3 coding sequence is TGTGCCAGCAGCCAAGACCCCTTTCGGCCGACAGGATACTCCTACGAGCAGTACTTC.

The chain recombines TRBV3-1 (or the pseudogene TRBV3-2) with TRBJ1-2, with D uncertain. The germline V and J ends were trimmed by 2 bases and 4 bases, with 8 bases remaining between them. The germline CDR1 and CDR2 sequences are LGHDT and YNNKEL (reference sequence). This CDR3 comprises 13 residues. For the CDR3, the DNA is TGTGCCAGCAGCCAACCTAACAGCTATGGCTACACCTTC. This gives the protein CASSQPNSYGYTF.

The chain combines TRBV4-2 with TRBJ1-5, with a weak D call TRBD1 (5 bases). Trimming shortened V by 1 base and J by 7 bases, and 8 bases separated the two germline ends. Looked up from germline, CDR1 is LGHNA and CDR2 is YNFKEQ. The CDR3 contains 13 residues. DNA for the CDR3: TGTGCCAGCAGCCAAGCCCGGGGGCAGCCCCAGCATTTT. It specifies CASSQARGQPQHF.

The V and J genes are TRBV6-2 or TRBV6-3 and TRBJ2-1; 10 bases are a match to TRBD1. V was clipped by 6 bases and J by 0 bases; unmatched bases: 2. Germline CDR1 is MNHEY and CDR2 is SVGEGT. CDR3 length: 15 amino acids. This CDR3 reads CASSWTGGSYNEQFF. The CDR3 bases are TGTGCCAGCAGCTGGACAGGGGGCTCCTACAATGAGCAGTTCTTC.

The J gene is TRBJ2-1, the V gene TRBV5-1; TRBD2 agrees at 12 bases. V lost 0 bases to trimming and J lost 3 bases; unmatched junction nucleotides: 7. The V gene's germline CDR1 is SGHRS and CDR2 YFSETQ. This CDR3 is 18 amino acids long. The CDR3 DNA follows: TGCGCCAGCAGCTTGGATCGACCTAGCGGGGGGGTCTACAATGAGCAGTTCTTC. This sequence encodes CASSLDRPSGGVYNEQFF.